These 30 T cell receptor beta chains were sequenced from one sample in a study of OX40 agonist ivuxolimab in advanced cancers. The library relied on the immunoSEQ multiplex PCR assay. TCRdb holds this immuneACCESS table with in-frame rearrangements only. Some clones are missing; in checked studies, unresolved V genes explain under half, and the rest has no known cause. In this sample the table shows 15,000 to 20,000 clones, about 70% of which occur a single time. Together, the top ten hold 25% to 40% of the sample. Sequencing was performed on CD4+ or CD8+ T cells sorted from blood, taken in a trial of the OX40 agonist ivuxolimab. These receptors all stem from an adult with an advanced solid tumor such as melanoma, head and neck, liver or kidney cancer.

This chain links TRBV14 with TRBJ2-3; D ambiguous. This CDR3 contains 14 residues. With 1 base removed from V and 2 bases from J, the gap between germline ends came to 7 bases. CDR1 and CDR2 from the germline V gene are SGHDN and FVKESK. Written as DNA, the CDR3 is TGTGCCAGCAGCCAAGGACGGTTCACAGATACGCAGTATTTT. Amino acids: CASSQGRFTDTQYF.

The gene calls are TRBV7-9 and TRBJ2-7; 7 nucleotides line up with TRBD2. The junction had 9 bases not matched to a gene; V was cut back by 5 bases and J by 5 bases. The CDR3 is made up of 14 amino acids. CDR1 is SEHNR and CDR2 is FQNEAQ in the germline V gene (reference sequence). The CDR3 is CASSPRGRGHEQYF. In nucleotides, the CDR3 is TGTGCCAGCAGCCCCAGAGGGAGGGGCCACGAGCAGTACTTC.

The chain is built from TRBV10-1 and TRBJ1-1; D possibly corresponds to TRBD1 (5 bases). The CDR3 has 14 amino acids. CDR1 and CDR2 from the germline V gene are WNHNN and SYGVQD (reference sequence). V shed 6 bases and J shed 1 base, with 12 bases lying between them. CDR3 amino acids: CASSPDRENTEAFF. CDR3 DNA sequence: TGCGCCAGCAGCCCAGACAGAGAGAACACTGAAGCTTTCTTT.

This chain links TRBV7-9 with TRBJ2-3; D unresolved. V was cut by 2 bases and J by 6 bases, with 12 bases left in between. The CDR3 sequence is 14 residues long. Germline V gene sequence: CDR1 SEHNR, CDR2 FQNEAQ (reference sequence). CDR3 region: CASSLPVGPDTQYF. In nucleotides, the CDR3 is TGTGCCAGCAGCTTACCAGTCGGGCCCGATACGCAGTATTTT.

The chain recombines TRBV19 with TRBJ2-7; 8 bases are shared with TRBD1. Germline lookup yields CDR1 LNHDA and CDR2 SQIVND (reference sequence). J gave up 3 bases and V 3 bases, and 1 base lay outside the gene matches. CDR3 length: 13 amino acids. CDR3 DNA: TGTGCCAGTAGTATTGGGACAGGCTACGAGCAGTACTTC. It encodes CASSIGTGYEQYF.

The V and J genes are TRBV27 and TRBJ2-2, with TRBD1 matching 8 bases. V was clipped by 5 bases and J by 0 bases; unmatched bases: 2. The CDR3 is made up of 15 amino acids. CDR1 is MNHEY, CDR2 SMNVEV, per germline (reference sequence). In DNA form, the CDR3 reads TGTGCCAGCAGTACGGACAGGGCGAACACCGGGGAGCTGTTTTTT. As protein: CASSTDRANTGELFF.

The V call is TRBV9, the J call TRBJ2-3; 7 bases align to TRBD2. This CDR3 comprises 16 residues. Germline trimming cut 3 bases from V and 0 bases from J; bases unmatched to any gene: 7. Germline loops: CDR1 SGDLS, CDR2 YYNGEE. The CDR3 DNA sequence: TGTGCCAGCAGCGCTTGGGGGGGAACCAGCACAGATACGCAGTATTTT. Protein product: CASSAWGGTSTDTQYF.

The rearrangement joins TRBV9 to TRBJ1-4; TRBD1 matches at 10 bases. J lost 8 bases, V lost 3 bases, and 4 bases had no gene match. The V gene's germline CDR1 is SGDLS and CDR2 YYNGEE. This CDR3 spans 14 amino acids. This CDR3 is CASSGDRGREKLFF. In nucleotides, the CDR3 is TGTGCCAGCAGCGGTGACAGGGGGCGGGAAAAACTGTTTTTT.

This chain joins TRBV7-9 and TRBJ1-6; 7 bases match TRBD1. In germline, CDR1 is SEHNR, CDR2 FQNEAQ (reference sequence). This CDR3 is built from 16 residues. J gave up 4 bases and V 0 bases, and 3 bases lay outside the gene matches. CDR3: CASSLAARGYNSPLHF. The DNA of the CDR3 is TGTGCCAGCAGCTTAGCAGCCAGGGGGTATAATTCACCCCTCCACTTT. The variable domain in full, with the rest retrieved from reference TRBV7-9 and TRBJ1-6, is DTGVSQNPRHKITKRGQNVTFRCDPISEHNRLYWYRQTLGQGPEFLTYFQNEAQLEKSRLLSDRFSAERPKGSFSTLEIQRTEQGDSAMYLCASSLAARGYNSPLHFGNGTRLTVT.

The CDR3 loop reads CASSLATGGPNEQFF. The CDR3, as DNA: TGCGCCAGCAGCTTGGCGACAGGGGGACCTAATGAGCAGTTCTTC. The genes are TRBV5-1 and TRBJ2-1; TRBD1 aligns across 9 bases. V lost 0 bases to trimming and J lost 7 bases; unmatched junction nucleotides: 5. The CDR3 loop spans 15 amino acids. Germline CDR1 reads SGHRS; CDR2 reads YFSETQ.

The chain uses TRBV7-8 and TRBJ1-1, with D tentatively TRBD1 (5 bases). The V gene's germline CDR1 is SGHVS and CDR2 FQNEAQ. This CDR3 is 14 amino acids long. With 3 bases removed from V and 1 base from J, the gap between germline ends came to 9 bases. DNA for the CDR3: TGTGCCAGCAGCTTGGCAGGGCGGAACACTGAAGCTTTCTTT. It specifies CASSLAGRNTEAFF.

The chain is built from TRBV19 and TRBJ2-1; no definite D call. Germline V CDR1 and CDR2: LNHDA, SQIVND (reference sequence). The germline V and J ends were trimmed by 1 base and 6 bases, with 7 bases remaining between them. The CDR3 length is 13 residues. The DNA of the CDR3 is TGTGCCAGTAGTATAGTCCGGGCCAATGAGCAGTTCTTC. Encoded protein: CASSIVRANEQFF.

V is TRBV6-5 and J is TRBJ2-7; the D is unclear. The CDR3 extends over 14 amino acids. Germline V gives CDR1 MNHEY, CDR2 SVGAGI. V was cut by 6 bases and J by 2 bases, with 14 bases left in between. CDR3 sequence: CASSPLPMAYEQYF. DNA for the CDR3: TGTGCCAGCAGCCCCCTCCCGATGGCCTACGAGCAGTACTTC.

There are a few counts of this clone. The CDR3 protein is CASSDQFDEQFF. CDR3 in DNA: TGTGCCAGCAGTGATCAGTTCGATGAGCAGTTCTTC. The rearrangement joins TRBV6-4 to TRBJ2-1; D remains unclear. There are 12 residues in the CDR3. V lost 3 bases to trimming and J lost 8 bases, with 8 bases between them. Germline V gene sequence: CDR1 MRHNA, CDR2 SNTAGT.

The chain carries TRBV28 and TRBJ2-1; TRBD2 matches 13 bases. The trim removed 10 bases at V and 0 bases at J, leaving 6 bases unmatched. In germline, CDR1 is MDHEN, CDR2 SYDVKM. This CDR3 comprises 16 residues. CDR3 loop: CATMGLAGLSYNEQFF. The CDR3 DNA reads TGTGCCACCATGGGACTAGCGGGGCTCTCCTACAATGAGCAGTTCTTC.

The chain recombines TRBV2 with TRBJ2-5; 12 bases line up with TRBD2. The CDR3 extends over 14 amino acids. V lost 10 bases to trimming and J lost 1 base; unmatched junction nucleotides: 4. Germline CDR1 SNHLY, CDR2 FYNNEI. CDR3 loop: CATSGGGLQETQYF. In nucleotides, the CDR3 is TGTGCCACTAGCGGGGGGGGGCTCCAAGAGACCCAGTACTTC. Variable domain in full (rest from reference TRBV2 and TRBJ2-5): EPEVTQTPSHQVTQMGQEVILRCVPISNHLYFYWYRQILGQKVEFLVSFYNNEISEKSEIFDDQFSVERPDGSNFTLKIRSTKLEDSAMYFCATSGGGLQETQYFGPGTRLLVL.

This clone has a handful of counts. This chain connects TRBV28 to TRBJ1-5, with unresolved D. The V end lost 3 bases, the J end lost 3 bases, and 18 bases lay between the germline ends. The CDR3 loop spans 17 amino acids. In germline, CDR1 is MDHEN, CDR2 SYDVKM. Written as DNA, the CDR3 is TGTGCCAGCAGTTTCTTCCTCGGGGTGGAGGCCAATCAGCCCCAGCATTTT. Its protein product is CASSFFLGVEANQPQHF.

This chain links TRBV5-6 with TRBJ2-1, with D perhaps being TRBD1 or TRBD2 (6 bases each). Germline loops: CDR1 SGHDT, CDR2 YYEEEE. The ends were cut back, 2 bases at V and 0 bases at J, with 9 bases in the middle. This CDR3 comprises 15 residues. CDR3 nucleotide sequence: TGTGCCAGCAGCTTTGGGGGGCCCTCCTACAATGAGCAGTTCTTC. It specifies CASSFGGPSYNEQFF. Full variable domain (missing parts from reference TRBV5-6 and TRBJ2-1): DAGVTQSPTHLIKTRGQQVTLRCSPKSGHDTVSWYQQALGQGPQFIFQYYEEEERQRGNFPDRFSGHQFPNYSSELNVNALLLGDSALYLCASSFGGPSYNEQFFGPGTRLTVL.

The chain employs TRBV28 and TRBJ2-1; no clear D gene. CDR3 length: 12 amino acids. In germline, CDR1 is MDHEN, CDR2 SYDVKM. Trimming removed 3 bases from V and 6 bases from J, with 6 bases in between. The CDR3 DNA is TGTGCCAGCAGTTTTGGGCTCAATGAGCAGTTCTTC. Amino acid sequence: CASSFGLNEQFF. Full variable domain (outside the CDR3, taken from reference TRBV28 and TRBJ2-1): DVKVTQSSRYLVKRTGEKVFLECVQDMDHENMFWYRQDPGLGLRLIYFSYDVKMKEKGDIPEGYSVSREKKERFSLILESASTNQTSMYLCASSFGLNEQFFGPGTRLTVL.

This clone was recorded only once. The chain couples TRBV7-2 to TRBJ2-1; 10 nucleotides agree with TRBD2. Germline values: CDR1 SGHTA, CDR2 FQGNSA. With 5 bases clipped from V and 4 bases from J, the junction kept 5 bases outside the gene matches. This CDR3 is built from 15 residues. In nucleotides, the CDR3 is TGTGCCAGCAGCCTAACTAGCGGGAAGTACAATGAGCAGTTCTTC. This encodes CASSLTSGKYNEQFF.

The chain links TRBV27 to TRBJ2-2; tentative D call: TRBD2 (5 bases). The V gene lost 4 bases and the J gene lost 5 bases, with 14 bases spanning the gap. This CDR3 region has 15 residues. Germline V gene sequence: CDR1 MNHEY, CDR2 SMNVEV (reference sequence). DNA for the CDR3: TGTGCCAGCAGTTGGGTGGGAGCTCGGACCGGGGAGCTGTTTTTT. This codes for CASSWVGARTGELFF.

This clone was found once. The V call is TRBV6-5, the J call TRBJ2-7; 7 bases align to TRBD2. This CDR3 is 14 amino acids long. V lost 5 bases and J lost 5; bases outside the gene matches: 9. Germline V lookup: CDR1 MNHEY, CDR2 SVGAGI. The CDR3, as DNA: TGTGCCAGCAGTCCTTGGACTAGTTTGGACGAGCAGTACTTC. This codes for CASSPWTSLDEQYF.

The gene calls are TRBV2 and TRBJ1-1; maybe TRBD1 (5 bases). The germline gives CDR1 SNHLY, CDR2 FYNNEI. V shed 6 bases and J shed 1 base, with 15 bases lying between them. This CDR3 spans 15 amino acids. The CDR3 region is CASRAGATPNTEAFF. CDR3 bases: TGTGCCAGCAGGGCCGGGGCGACACCGAACACTGAAGCTTTCTTT.

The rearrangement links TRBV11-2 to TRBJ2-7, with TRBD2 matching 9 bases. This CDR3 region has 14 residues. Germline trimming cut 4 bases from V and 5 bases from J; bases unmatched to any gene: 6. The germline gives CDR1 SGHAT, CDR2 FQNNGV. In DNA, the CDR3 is TGTGCCAGCAGCTCTAGCGGGAACCGCCACGAGCAGTACTTC. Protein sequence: CASSSSGNRHEQYF.

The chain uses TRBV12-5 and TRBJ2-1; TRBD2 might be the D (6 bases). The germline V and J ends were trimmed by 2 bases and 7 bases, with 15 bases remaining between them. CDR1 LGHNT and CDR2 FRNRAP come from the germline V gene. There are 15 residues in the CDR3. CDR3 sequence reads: CASGLSTGDWNEQFF. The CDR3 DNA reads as TGTGCTAGTGGTTTGTCTACGGGGGATTGGAATGAGCAGTTCTTC.

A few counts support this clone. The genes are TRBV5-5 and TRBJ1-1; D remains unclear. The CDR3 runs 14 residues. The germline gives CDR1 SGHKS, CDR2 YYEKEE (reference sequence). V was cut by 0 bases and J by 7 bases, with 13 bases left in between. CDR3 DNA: TGTGCCAGCAGCTTGGTCTCAGAATATTTTGAAGCTTTCTTT. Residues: CASSLVSEYFEAFF.

In DNA, the CDR3 is TGTGCCAGCAGTTTGGGGGACACAAATCAGCCCCAGCATTTT. The encoded protein is CASSLGDTNQPQHF. This chain links TRBV27 with TRBJ1-5; D might be TRBD1 (6 bases). The CDR3 is 14 amino acids. V was clipped by 3 bases and J by 4 bases, with 10 bases between them. Germline V gives CDR1 MNHEY, CDR2 SMNVEV (reference sequence).

The CDR3: CASFTDRDRGETQYF. CDR3 DNA: TGTGCCAGCTTTACGGACCGGGATAGGGGAGAGACCCAGTACTTC. The J gene is TRBJ2-5, the V gene TRBV28; D might be TRBD1 or TRBD2, each matching 5 bases. The V gene's germline CDR1 is MDHEN and CDR2 SYDVKM. Trimming took off 8 bases at V and 4 bases at J, with 20 bases between the two ends. CDR3 length: 15 residues.

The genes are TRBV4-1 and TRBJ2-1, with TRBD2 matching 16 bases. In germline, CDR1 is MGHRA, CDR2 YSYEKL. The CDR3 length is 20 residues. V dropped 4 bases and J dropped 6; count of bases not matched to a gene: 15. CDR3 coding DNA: TGCGCCAGCAGCCTTCCCCCCGGGACTAGCGGGAGGGCCAGGCTCAATGAGCAGTTCTTC. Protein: CASSLPPGTSGRARLNEQFF.

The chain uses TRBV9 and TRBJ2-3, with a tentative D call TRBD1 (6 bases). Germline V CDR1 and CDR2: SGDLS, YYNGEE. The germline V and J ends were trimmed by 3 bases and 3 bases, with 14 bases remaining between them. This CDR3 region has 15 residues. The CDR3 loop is CASSADSSVTDTQYF. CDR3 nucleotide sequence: TGTGCCAGCAGCGCGGACAGTTCGGTAACAGATACGCAGTATTTT.